The T cell receptor (beta chain) under discussion was sequenced for a study of control samples from healthy donors and cancer patients. The method was immunoSEQ multiplex PCR; TCRdb's version includes in-frame clones alone and lacks a portion of them. Among some 130,000 clones listed, approximately 89% were seen once. The receptor was derived from a man between 45 and 60 years old with head and neck cancer. The sample consisted of PBMCs.

For the CDR3, the DNA is TGTGCCACCGGCGACTACGAGCAGTACTTC. Its translation is CATGDYEQYF. The chain is built from TRBV5-4 and TRBJ2-7; no reliable D call. V lost 9 bases and J 3 bases, leaving 7 bases between the germline ends. Germline CDR1 SGHNT, CDR2 YYREEE (reference sequence). The CDR3 has 10 residues.